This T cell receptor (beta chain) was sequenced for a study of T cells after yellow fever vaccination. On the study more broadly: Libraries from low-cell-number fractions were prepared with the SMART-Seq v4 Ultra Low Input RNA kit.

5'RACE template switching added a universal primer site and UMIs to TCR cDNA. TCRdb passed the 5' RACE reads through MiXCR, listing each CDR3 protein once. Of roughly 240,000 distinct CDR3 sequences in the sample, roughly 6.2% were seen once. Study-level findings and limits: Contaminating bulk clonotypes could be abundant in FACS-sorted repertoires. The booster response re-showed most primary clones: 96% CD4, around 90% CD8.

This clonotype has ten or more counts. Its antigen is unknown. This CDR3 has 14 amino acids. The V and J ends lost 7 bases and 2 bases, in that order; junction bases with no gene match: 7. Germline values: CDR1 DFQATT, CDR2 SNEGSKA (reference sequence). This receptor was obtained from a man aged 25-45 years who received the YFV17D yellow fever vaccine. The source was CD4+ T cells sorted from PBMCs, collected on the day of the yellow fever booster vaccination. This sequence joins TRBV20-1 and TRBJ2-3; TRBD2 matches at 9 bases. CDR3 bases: TGCAGTGTAGATGCGGGAGGGATCACAGATACGCAGTATTTT. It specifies CSVDAGGITDTQYF.